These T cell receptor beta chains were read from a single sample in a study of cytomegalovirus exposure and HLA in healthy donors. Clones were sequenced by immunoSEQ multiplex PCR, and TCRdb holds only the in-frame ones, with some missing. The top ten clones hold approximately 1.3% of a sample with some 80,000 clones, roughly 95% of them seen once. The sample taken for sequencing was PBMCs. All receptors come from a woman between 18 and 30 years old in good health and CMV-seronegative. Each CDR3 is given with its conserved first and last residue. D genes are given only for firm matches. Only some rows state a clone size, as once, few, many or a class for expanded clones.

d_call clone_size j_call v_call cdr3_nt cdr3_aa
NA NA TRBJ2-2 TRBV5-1 TGCGCCAGCAGCTGGTGGACAGCCGCGAACACCGGGGAGCTGTTTTTT CASSWWTAANTGELFF
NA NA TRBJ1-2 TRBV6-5 TGTGCCGTCGGTAGGGGTACGGCGTATGGCTACACCTTC CAVGRGTAYGYTF
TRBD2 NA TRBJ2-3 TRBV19 TGTGCCAGTACCGTATCCCTCGGACTAGCGGGAACAGATACGCAGTATTTT CASTVSLGLAGTDTQYF
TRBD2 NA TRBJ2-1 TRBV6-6 TGTGCCAGCAGCCCACCAGCGGGAGGGCCAAGTAATGAGCAGTTCTTC CASSPPAGGPSNEQFF
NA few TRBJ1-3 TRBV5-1 TGCGCCAGCAGCTTGGGAGCAGGGACAAGTTTTACGAGCTCTGGAAACACCATATATTTT CASSLGAGTSFTSSGNTIYF
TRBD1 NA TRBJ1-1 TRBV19 TGTGCCAGTAAAAACGACAGGGGTGACACTGAAGCTTTCTTT CASKNDRGDTEAFF
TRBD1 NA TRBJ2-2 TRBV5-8 TGTGCCAGCAGTCCGGAAGGGGGCGCAGCCGGGGAGCTGTTTTTT CASSPEGGAAGELFF
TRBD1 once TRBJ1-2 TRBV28 TGTGCCAGCAGTCCCACAGGGGTCTATGGCTACACCTTC CASSPTGVYGYTF
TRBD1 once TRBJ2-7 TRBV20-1 TGCAGTGCTGAACAGGGGGCCGAGCAGTACTTC CSAEQGAEQYF
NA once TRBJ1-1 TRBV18 TGTGCCAGCTCACCACGCCAGGCTGAAGCTTTCTTT CASSPRQAEAFF
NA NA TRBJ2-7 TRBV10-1 TGCGCCAGCAGTTCCTATCTCGACGAGCAGTACTTC CASSSYLDEQYF
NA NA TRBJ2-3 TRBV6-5 TGTGCCAGCAGTGTTCCGGATACGCAGTATTTT CASSVPDTQYF
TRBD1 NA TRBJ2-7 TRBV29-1 TGCAGCGTTGAAGATCCTTTCCTCGGGACAGGGCCTCCCTACGAGCAGTACTTC CSVEDPFLGTGPPYEQYF
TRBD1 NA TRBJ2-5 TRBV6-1 TGTGCCAGCAGTGTGCCAGGGGGCTGGGAGACCCAGTACTTC CASSVPGGWETQYF
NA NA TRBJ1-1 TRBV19 TGTGCCAGTAGTATCAGCGGGGTGGGGAACACTGAAGCTTTCTTT CASSISGVGNTEAFF
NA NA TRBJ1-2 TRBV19 TGTGCCAGTAGTAAGACACCCGGACTGTTTAACTATGGCTACACCTTC CASSKTPGLFNYGYTF
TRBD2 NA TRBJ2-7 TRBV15 TGTGCCACCAGCAGAGATGGGACTACGGGAATATACGAGCAGTACTTC CATSRDGTTGIYEQYF
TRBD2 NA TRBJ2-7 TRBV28 TGTGCCAGCAGTTTAGCAGGGACTAGCGGGAGGTACGAGCAGTACTTC CASSLAGTSGRYEQYF
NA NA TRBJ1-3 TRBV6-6 TGTGCCAGCAGTTTACTGACAGTGGCTGGAAACACCATATATTTT CASSLLTVAGNTIYF
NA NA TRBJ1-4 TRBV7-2 TGTGCCAGCAGCTTAGACAACGTCAGAAAACTGTTTTTT CASSLDNVRKLFF
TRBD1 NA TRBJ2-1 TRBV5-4 TGTGCCAGCAGACCCCCCGGGACAGGGGAGTATGAGCAGTTCTTC CASRPPGTGEYEQFF
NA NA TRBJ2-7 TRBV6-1 TGTGCCAGCAGTGAACGGTCTAGTAGCTCCTACGAGCAGTACTTC CASSERSSSSYEQYF
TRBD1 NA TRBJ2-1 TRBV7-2 TGTGCCAGCAGCTCCAGGATCGGGACAGGGTCGGTCGACTACAATGAGCAGTTCTTC CASSSRIGTGSVDYNEQFF
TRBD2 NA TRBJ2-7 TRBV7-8 TGTGCCAGCAGCTTAGTAGTACTAGCGGGAGTGGCTGCCTACGAGCAGTACTTC CASSLVVLAGVAAYEQYF
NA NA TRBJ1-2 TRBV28 TGTGCCAGCAGCTGGGAGGGCGGCTACACCTTC CASSWEGGYTF
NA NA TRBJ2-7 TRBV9 TGTGCCAGCAGCGCCCATAGCGGCAACTCCTACGAGCAGTACTTC CASSAHSGNSYEQYF
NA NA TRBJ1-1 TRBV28 TGTGCCAGCAGTTTAGAACAGTCGAACACTGAAGCTTTCTTT CASSLEQSNTEAFF
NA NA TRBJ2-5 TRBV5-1 TGCGCCAGCAGCTTACGGTCCCAAGAGACCCAGTACTTC CASSLRSQETQYF
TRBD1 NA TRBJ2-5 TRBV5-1 TGCGCCAGTTTCCTTGCCGACCGGGACAGGGGCCGTCAAGAGACCCAGTACTTC CASFLADRDRGRQETQYF
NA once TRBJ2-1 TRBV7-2 TGTGCCAGCAACCTGGGTCGGGAGAATTACAATGAGCAGTTCTTC CASNLGRENYNEQFF
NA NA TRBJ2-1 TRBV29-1 TGCAGCGTCTATCTGGGGGCCGCGGAGCAGTTCTTC CSVYLGAAEQFF
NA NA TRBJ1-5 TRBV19 TGTGCCAGTACCCTACGGGGGGGAGGTCAGCCCCAGCATTTT CASTLRGGGQPQHF
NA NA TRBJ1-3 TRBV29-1 TGCAGCGTAGGAAGGGGCTCTGGAAACACCATATATTTT CSVGRGSGNTIYF
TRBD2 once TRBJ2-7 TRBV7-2 TGTGCCAGCAGCTTATCGGCGGGGGGGACCTACGAGCAGTACTTC CASSLSAGGTYEQYF
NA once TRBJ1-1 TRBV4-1 TGCGCCAGCAGCCAAGGGCCTTTTAACACTGAAGCTTTCTTT CASSQGPFNTEAFF
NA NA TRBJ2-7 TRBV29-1 TGCAGCGTTGAAGTCAGGGAACGGTACGAGCAGTACTTC CSVEVRERYEQYF
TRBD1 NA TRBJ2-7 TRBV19 TGTGCCAGTAGTCCTCGGGACAGATTCTACGAAGGGCAGTACTTC CASSPRDRFYEGQYF
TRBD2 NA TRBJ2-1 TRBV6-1 TGTGCCAGCAGTGTCCCGGGAGGGAATGAGCAGTTCTTC CASSVPGGNEQFF
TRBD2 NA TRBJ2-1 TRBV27 TGTGCCAGCAGTCCCCTCCCGACTAGCGGTAGCTCCTACAATGAGCAGTTCTTC CASSPLPTSGSSYNEQFF
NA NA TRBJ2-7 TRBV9 TGTGCCAGCAGCCCAGGGACTGCCGGCTACGAGCAGTACTTC CASSPGTAGYEQYF
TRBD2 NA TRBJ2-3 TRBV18 TGTGCCAGCTCACCGTCAGCGGGAGATCGTGATACGCAGTATTTT CASSPSAGDRDTQYF
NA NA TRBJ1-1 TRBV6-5 TGTGCCAGCGGTGACGGGTACACTGAAGCTTTCTTT CASGDGYTEAFF
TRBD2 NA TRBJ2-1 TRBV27 TGTGCCAGCAGTTCCGAGCGGGAGAGCTCCTACAATGAGCAGTTCTTC CASSSERESSYNEQFF